The 27 T cell receptor beta chains listed next were all sequenced from one sample in a study of T cells after yellow fever vaccination. TCRdb redid the calling of the 5' RACE reads with MiXCR, one entry per CDR3 protein. The sample comprises hundreds of thousands of distinct CDR3 sequences, under 15% of which are singletons, and 2.5% to 4% rests with the top ten. Material: CD4+ T cells sorted from PBMCs, obtained 15 days after the yellow fever booster vaccination. The receptors shown here come from a man aged 18 to 30 who received the YFV17D yellow fever vaccine.

This clonotype was observed at least ten times. This sequence joins TRBV20-1 and TRBJ2-5; 8 bases match TRBD1. The V gene's germline CDR1 is DFQATT and CDR2 SNEGSKA (reference sequence). V shed 5 bases, J shed 2 bases, and the junction held 7 bases outside the gene matches. CDR3 length: 14 amino acids. The CDR3 DNA sequence: TGCAGTGCTGTCCCCGGGACAGGACAAGAGACCCAGTACTTC. It encodes CSAVPGTGQETQYF.

The DNA of the CDR3 is TGTGCCAGCAGCGGGGGGCGATACAGCAATCAGCCCCAGCATTTT. Residues: CASSGGRYSNQPQHF. The rearrangement links TRBV27 to TRBJ1-5, with D possibly being TRBD1 (6 bases). Trimming left V 6 bases short and J 1 base short, with 13 bases between. The CDR3 spans 15 residues. Germline lookup yields CDR1 MNHEY and CDR2 SMNVEV (reference sequence).

This clonotype was recorded many times. The rearrangement joins TRBV5-1 to TRBJ2-5; TRBD1 matches 8 bases. V lost 6 bases and J lost 4; bases outside the gene matches: 8. CDR1 and CDR2 from the germline V gene are SGHRS and YFSETQ. The CDR3 sequence is 14 residues long. The CDR3 region is CASTTGQGRETQYF. CDR3 DNA: TGCGCCAGCACCACAGGACAGGGACGAGAGACCCAGTACTTC.

In this sample, this clonotype turned up a few times. The genes are TRBV7-3 and TRBJ2-2; D gene ambiguous. The CDR3 has 15 residues. CDR1 and CDR2 (germline): SGHTA, FQGTGA. Trimming took 5 bases from V and 6 from J, leaving 16 bases between them. CDR3 DNA: TGTGCCAGCAGCCCACGATCGACCTGGCCCGGGGAGCTGTTTTTT. Translation gives CASSPRSTWPGELFF.

This clonotype occurred once. This sequence joins TRBV20-1 and TRBJ2-1; D might be TRBD1 or TRBD2, each matching 5 bases. The V gene's germline CDR1 is DFQATT and CDR2 SNEGSKA (reference sequence). V was shortened by 3 bases and J by 4 bases, with 16 bases between the two germline ends. The CDR3 sequence is 15 residues long. The CDR3 loop reads CSASVAGTLYNEQFF. The CDR3 DNA is TGCAGTGCTAGCGTGGCCGGGACGCTTTACAATGAGCAGTTCTTC.

The V and J genes are TRBV7-3 and TRBJ2-3; 7 bases map to TRBD1. The length of the CDR3 is 16 residues. In germline, CDR1 is SGHTA, CDR2 FQGTGA. The trim removed 5 bases at V and 1 base at J, leaving 9 bases unmatched. The CDR3 here is CASSLQGLGGTDTQYF. CDR3 in DNA: TGTGCCAGCAGCCTACAGGGGTTAGGGGGCACAGATACGCAGTATTTT.

The chain employs TRBV5-1 and TRBJ2-7; D may match TRBD1 or TRBD2 (5 bases each). V gave up 2 bases and J gave up 6 bases, with 15 bases separating them. The CDR3 is 14 amino acids. Germline loops: CDR1 SGHRS, CDR2 YFSETQ. The chain's CDR3 is CASSFLEVRGEQYF. CDR3 DNA: TGCGCCAGCAGCTTTTTGGAGGTGAGGGGCGAGCAGTACTTC.

The rearrangement joins TRBV21-1 to TRBJ2-1; TRBD1, the table's D call, lacks a check against the DNA. TRBV21-1 is noted as a pseudogene. The CDR3 contains 13 residues. CDR3 coding DNA: TGTGCCAGCAGTGTAAGGGGGTACAATGAGCAGTTCTTC. Residues: CASSVRGYNEQFF.

The chain links TRBV12-3 or TRBV12-4 to TRBJ2-6; perhaps TRBD1 as D (5 bases). Between the trimmed V and J ends, which lost 8 bases and 7 bases, there was a span of 6 bases. The CDR3 loop spans 11 amino acids. The CDR3 loop reads CASQGANVLTF. As DNA, the CDR3 is TGTGCCAGCCAGGGTGCCAACGTCCTGACTTTC.

This clonotype was detected many times. V is TRBV6-2 or TRBV6-3 and J is TRBJ2-1, with 7 bases matching TRBD2. The CDR3 has 15 amino acids. V lost 2 bases and J lost 0; bases outside the gene matches: 1. Germline values: CDR1 MNHEY, CDR2 SVGEGT. The CDR3 region is CASSYGGGSYNEQFF. The CDR3 DNA reads TGTGCCAGCAGTTACGGCGGGGGCTCCTACAATGAGCAGTTCTTC.

The chain links TRBV4-3 to TRBJ2-7; 7 bases agree with TRBD1. The CDR3 length is 12 residues. V was clipped by 4 bases and J by 3 bases; unmatched bases: 0. Germline assignment: CDR1 LGHNA and CDR2 YSLEER. This CDR3 reads CASSRQGYEQYV. The CDR3 DNA sequence: TGCGCCAGCAGCCGACAGGGCTACGAGCAGTACGTC.

The chain combines TRBV5-1 with TRBJ1-1; the D is unclear. V gave up 4 bases and J gave up 4 bases, with 17 bases separating them. This CDR3 region has 15 residues. Germline V gene sequence: CDR1 SGHRS, CDR2 YFSETQ. The CDR3 region is CASSPAPTEATEAFF. CDR3 DNA sequence: TGCGCCAGCAGCCCCGCCCCGACGGAAGCCACTGAAGCTTTCTTT.

This clonotype was detected ten times or more. The chain has TRBV7-9 and TRBJ2-1, with 10 bases fitting TRBD2. The ends lost 0 bases at V and 10 bases at J; junction bases unmatched: 6. The CDR3 has 15 amino acids. CDR1 and CDR2 from the germline V gene are SEHNR and FQNEAQ (reference sequence). The chain's CDR3 is CASSLAAGGEGEQFF. For the CDR3, the DNA is TGTGCCAGCAGCTTAGCAGCGGGGGGGGAGGGAGAGCAGTTCTTC.

The rearrangement uses TRBV7-2 and TRBJ2-5; TRBD1 matches 8 bases. Losses at the gene ends were 4 bases for V and 9 bases for J; bases not matched to a gene: 7. Looked up from germline, CDR1 is SGHTA and CDR2 is FQGNSA. This CDR3 is 13 amino acids long. CDR3 sequence reads: CASSSGQGPAQYF. The CDR3 coding sequence is TGTGCCAGCAGCTCCGGACAGGGCCCTGCCCAGTACTTC.

In its sample, this clonotype was seen many times. This rearrangement joins TRBV28 to TRBJ1-2; D uncertain. Germline V gene sequence: CDR1 MDHEN, CDR2 SYDVKM. CDR3 length: 13 residues. Trimming removed 2 bases from V and 8 bases from J, with 12 bases in between. This CDR3 reads CASSLPSPIGYTF. The CDR3 DNA reads as TGTGCCAGCAGTTTACCCAGCCCTATCGGCTACACCTTC.

This clonotype was detected many times. For the CDR3, the DNA is TGTGCCAGCAGCTTAGCGATACAGGGGACCGGGGAGCTGTTTTTT. It yields the protein CASSLAIQGTGELFF. V usage is TRBV7-8 and J usage is TRBJ2-2; 7 bases match TRBD1. Trimming took 0 bases from V and 5 from J; bases not matched to a gene: 3. Germline V CDR1 and CDR2: SGHVS, FQNEAQ. This CDR3 comprises 15 residues.

This clonotype has just a few counts. The chain is built from TRBV18 and TRBJ2-5; D is tentatively TRBD1 or TRBD2 (5 bases each). The CDR3 covers 15 residues. V shed 0 bases and J shed 5 bases, with 13 bases lying between them. Per germline, CDR1 KGHSH and CDR2 LQKENI. The CDR3 here is CASSPPLGRSETQYF. The CDR3, as DNA: TGTGCCAGCTCACCACCATTGGGACGTTCGGAGACCCAGTACTTC.

The chain employs TRBV6-5 and TRBJ1-4, with 7 bases aligning to TRBD1. V was pared by 2 bases and J by 5 bases, with 2 bases of the junction left unmatched. The germline CDR1 and CDR2 sequences are MNHEY and SVGAGI. The CDR3 contains 14 residues. CDR3 amino acids: CASSYGQANEKLFF. CDR3 coding DNA: TGTGCCAGCAGTTACGGACAGGCAAATGAAAAACTGTTTTTT.

This clonotype was observed at least ten times. The chain recombines TRBV27 with TRBJ2-5; D gene unclear. The CDR3 has 13 residues. Germline-derived CDR1 and CDR2 are MNHEY and SMNVEV (reference sequence). The V gene lost 6 bases and the J gene lost 1 base, with 9 bases spanning the gap. CDR3 coding DNA: TGTGCCAGCAGCGGCCTGTTCCAAGAGACCCAGTACTTC. Encoded protein: CASSGLFQETQYF.

The rearrangement links TRBV5-4 to TRBJ1-6, with D tentatively TRBD1 (6 bases). Germline CDR1 SGHNT, CDR2 YYREEE (reference sequence). The CDR3 extends over 13 amino acids. The V gene lost 4 bases and the J gene lost 9 bases, with 11 bases spanning the gap. CDR3 loop: CASSQDSPSPLHF. The CDR3 region has the DNA TGTGCCAGCAGCCAGGACAGCCCTTCACCCCTCCACTTT. The full variable domain, rest sourced from reference TRBV5-4 and TRBJ1-6, is ETGVTQSPTHLIKTRGQQVTLRCSSQSGHNTVSWYQQALGQGPQFIFQYYREEENGRGNFPPRFSGLQFPNYSSELNVNALELDDSALYLCASSQDSPSPLHFGNGTRLTVT.

The chain joins TRBV20-1 to TRBJ1-1, with TRBD1 matching over 7 bases. Germline V gives CDR1 DFQATT, CDR2 SNEGSKA (reference sequence). CDR3 length: 13 residues. Germline trimming cut 5 bases from V and 3 bases from J; bases unmatched to any gene: 6. The CDR3 is CSARQGWYTEAFF. For the CDR3, the DNA is TGCAGTGCTCGACAGGGTTGGTACACTGAAGCTTTCTTT.

The chain employs TRBV27 and TRBJ1-6; D unresolved. This CDR3 comprises 15 residues. Germline CDR1 is MNHEY and CDR2 is SMNVEV (reference sequence). V lost 2 bases and J 10 bases, leaving 15 bases between the germline ends. CDR3 residues: CASSLRIGLPSPLHF. DNA for the CDR3: TGTGCCAGCAGTTTAAGGATCGGCCTCCCGTCACCCCTCCACTTT.

V usage is TRBV7-3 and J usage is TRBJ2-3; D gene ambiguous. This CDR3 spans 15 amino acids. Trimming left V 0 bases short and J 5 bases short, with 12 bases between. Germline V gene lookup returns CDR1 SGHTA and CDR2 FQGTGA. CDR3 residues: CASSLTDGGRDTQYF. DNA for the CDR3: TGTGCCAGCAGCTTAACGGACGGTGGAAGAGATACGCAGTATTTT.

The rearrangement joins TRBV6-4 to TRBJ2-1, with 9 bases fitting TRBD1. Trimming took 4 bases from V and 7 from J; bases not matched to a gene: 5. The CDR3 has 14 residues. Germline V lookup: CDR1 MRHNA, CDR2 SNTAGT. This CDR3 reads CASSARTGVNEQFF. CDR3 sequence (DNA): TGTGCCAGCAGTGCGAGGACAGGGGTGAATGAGCAGTTCTTC.

The chain is built from TRBV3-1 and TRBJ1-6; D is ambiguous. In germline, CDR1 is LGHDT, CDR2 YNNKEL (reference sequence). The CDR3 has 14 residues. The V end lost 1 base, the J end lost 3 bases, and 4 bases lay between the germline ends. The CDR3 region has the DNA TGTGCCAGCAGCCAAGCAGACTATAATTCACCCCTCCACTTT. It translates to CASSQADYNSPLHF.

In this sample, this clonotype turned up a few times. The gene calls are TRBV6-1 and TRBJ2-5; D ambiguous. The CDR3 contains 12 residues. Trimming removed 4 bases at V and 5 bases at J, with 8 bases between. The germline V gene encodes CDR1 MNHNS and CDR2 SASEGT. CDR3 residues: CASSGSLETQYF. The CDR3 bases are TGTGCCAGCAGTGGGAGCTTGGAGACCCAGTACTTC.

This clonotype appeared a few times. CDR3 in DNA: TGTGCCAGCAGCCCTCTTCGGGAAAAACTGTTTTTT. Translation gives CASSPLREKLFF. This rearrangement joins TRBV12-3 or TRBV12-4 to TRBJ1-4, with D unclear. The CDR3 is made up of 12 amino acids. V lost 6 bases, J lost 8 bases, and 10 bases lay in between.